This T cell receptor beta chain was sequenced during a study of blood T cell repertoires in COVID-19. Study information: PBMCs, B-cell-depleted T cells, or T cells provided the cDNA or gDNA that made up the material.

This clone showed up just a few times. Assay used: immunoSEQ multiplex PCR; TCRdb lists only in-frame clones, some missing. The profile shows hundreds of thousands of clones, about 85% of them singletons. The CDR3 is made up of 13 amino acids. CDR1 MNHEY and CDR2 SMNVEV come from the germline V gene (reference sequence). Participants were aged 18 to 89 years from 20 to 30 US areas. Cohorts were assigned according to the clinical history that participants reported. This TCR was sampled from a woman in her thirties who had been exposed to COVID-19. The chain is built from TRBV27 and TRBJ2-5; 9 nucleotides agree with TRBD2. Sequenced: PBMCs or T cells enriched from blood (not recorded which). This chain's CDR3 is CVESSGTKETQYF. The CDR3 coding sequence is TGTGTCGAGTCTAGCGGGACCAAAGAGACCCAGTACTTC.